This T cell receptor (beta chain) originates from a study of T-cell reconstitution after alpha-beta-depleted transplantation in children. Findings of the study overall: Reports say that about two months after transplant, the alpha-beta T cells came out of several hundred graft clones that had expanded. Where some patients showed high TCRbeta diversity at day 60, it came from recipient T cells and thymic progenitors that had survived. Once a year had passed after transplant, T-cell counts and diversity came mostly from newly produced T cells.

The CDR3 consists of 16 residues. Looked up from germline, CDR1 is LGHDT and CDR2 is YNNKEL (reference sequence). V dropped 1 base and J dropped 7 bases, with 16 bases sitting between them. This clonotype was counted at least ten times. Its antigen remains unknown. Preparation of the TCRbeta library was carried out with unique molecular identifiers. TCRdb reprocessed the PCR reads with MiXCR, giving one entry per CDR3 protein. The data show about 100,000 distinct CDR3 sequences, with 7.5% to 9.5% seen just once and about 17% held by the top ten. The sample in question was PBMCs, obtained before TCRalphabeta/CD19-depleted stem cell transplant. The sequence was collected from a boy between 2 and 10 years old with acute lymphoblastic leukemia, due to receive a stem cell transplant. The genes are TRBV3-1 and TRBJ2-2, with D possibly matching TRBD1 (5 bases). The CDR3 loop is CASSQAGRVLFGELFF. CDR3 in DNA: TGTGCCAGCAGCCAAGCAGGCAGGGTATTATTCGGGGAGCTGTTTTTT.